These 2 T cell receptor beta chains were sequenced from one sample in a study of OX40 agonist ivuxolimab in advanced cancers. This table comes from immunoSEQ multiplex PCR, and its TCRdb copy is limited to in-frame clones, with some not included. The table records about 93,000 clones, under 95% of them present only once. The sequencing used CD4+ or CD8+ T cells sorted from blood, collected in a trial of the OX40 agonist ivuxolimab. The receptors shown here come from an adult with an advanced solid tumor such as melanoma, head and neck, liver or kidney cancer.

This chain uses TRBV7-9 with TRBJ1-2; 9 positions match TRBD1. This CDR3 has 15 residues. The junction had 7 bases not matched to a gene; V was cut back by 5 bases and J by 3 bases. Germline CDR1 reads SEHNR; CDR2 reads FQNEAQ (reference sequence). CDR3 in DNA: TGTGCCAGCAGCCTGGACAGGGGTTCCGACTATGGCTACACCTTC. Protein product: CASSLDRGSDYGYTF.

This chain links TRBV19 with TRBJ1-5; 8 positions match TRBD1. After removal of 1 base from V and 0 bases from J, the junction contained 5 bases not matched to a gene. CDR1 is LNHDA and CDR2 is SQIVND in the germline V gene (reference sequence). The CDR3 covers 17 residues. Here the CDR3 DNA reads TGTGCCAGTAGTATAGGAGGACAGGGCCATAGCAATCAGCCCCAGCATTTT. Encoded protein: CASSIGGQGHSNQPQHF.